One and the same sample provided the 11 T cell receptor beta chains below, sequenced in a study of CD8 T cells in Susac syndrome. Reverse transcription of roughly 0.5 to 1 ug RNA was carried out with random hexamers. TCRdb passed the immunoSEQ multiplex PCR reads through MiXCR, listing each CDR3 protein once. The repertoire holds 85,000 to 95,000 distinct CDR3 sequences, with roughly 94% as singletons. The sample taken for sequencing was CD4+ T cells from PBMCs. The source is a human donor with Susac syndrome.

The V and J genes are TRBV18 and TRBJ1-2, with TRBD1 matching 7 bases. The CDR3 has 14 residues. V lost 3 bases to trimming and J lost 2 bases; unmatched junction nucleotides: 3. Germline V gene lookup returns CDR1 KGHSH and CDR2 LQKENI. The CDR3 reads CASSPETGNYGYTF. The CDR3 region has the DNA TGTGCCAGCTCACCCGAGACAGGGAACTATGGCTACACCTTC.

The chain has TRBV20-1 and TRBJ2-2; no definite D call. Looked up from germline, CDR1 is DFQATT and CDR2 is SNEGSKA (reference sequence). The CDR3 has 13 amino acids. Trimming pared 1 base from V and 3 bases from J, leaving 6 bases between. The CDR3: CSARGRYTGELFF. The DNA of the CDR3 is TGCAGTGCTAGAGGCAGATACACCGGGGAGCTGTTTTTT.

The CDR3 loop reads CASSGGDRFNYNSPLHF. In DNA form, the CDR3 reads TGTGCCAGCAGTGGGGGGGACAGGTTCAACTATAATTCACCCCTCCACTTT. The J gene is TRBJ1-6, the V gene TRBV2, with 8 bases identical to TRBD1. Per germline, CDR1 SNHLY and CDR2 FYNNEI. V shed 4 bases and J 3 bases; nucleotides not matched to a gene: 8. The CDR3 spans 17 residues.

The DNA for the CDR3 is TGCAGTGCTCCGTTGGATAAACAGGGGGGCGACACTGAAGCTTTCTTT. Protein: CSAPLDKQGGDTEAFF. The chain has TRBV20-1 and TRBJ1-1; 8 bases agree with TRBD1. V was clipped by 5 bases and J by 3 bases; unmatched bases: 14. This CDR3 has 16 amino acids. CDR1 is DFQATT, CDR2 SNEGSKA, per germline (reference sequence).

The chain recombines TRBV11-2 with TRBJ2-1, with a tentative D call TRBD2 (5 bases). The germline V gene encodes CDR1 SGHAT and CDR2 FQNNGV. This CDR3 is 14 amino acids long. Trimming removed 5 bases from V and 12 bases from J, with 20 bases in between. The CDR3 DNA follows: TGTGCCAGCAGCCCAAGCTCGGTCCCCGGAGGGCAGTTCTTC. This translates into CASSPSSVPGGQFF.

CDR3 sequence: CASSLASYGQYF. The CDR3 DNA is TGTGCCAGCAGCTTAGCGAGCTATGGGCAGTATTTT. The chain is built from TRBV7-2 and TRBJ2-3; unclear D gene. Germline CDR1 and CDR2: SGHTA and FQGNSA. Trimming stripped 0 bases from V and 11 bases from J, with 9 bases between. This CDR3 has 12 amino acids.

J is TRBJ2-7 and V is TRBV3-1; D unclear. Trimming left V 4 bases short and J 0 bases short, with 13 bases between. Germline CDR1 LGHDT, CDR2 YNNKEL (reference sequence). This CDR3 region has 15 residues. CDR3 sequence reads: CASSPPWGSSYEQYF. The CDR3 DNA reads as TGTGCCAGCAGCCCCCCGTGGGGTTCCTCCTACGAGCAGTACTTC.

The V gene is TRBV29-1, the J gene TRBJ2-3; D uncertain. V shed 8 bases and J shed 0 bases, with 15 bases lying between them. This CDR3 is built from 14 residues. Germline loops: CDR1 SQVTM, CDR2 ANQGSEA. The CDR3 DNA reads as TGCAGCACCCTACTCTCGTCTAGCACAGATACGCAGTATTTT. This gives the protein CSTLLSSSTDTQYF.

The chain combines TRBV27 with TRBJ2-7, with D unresolved. CDR1 MNHEY and CDR2 SMNVEV come from the germline V gene (reference sequence). The CDR3 spans 14 residues. V was pared by 4 bases and J by 6 bases, with 16 bases between. The CDR3 sequence is CASSSLQVGGEQYF. DNA for the CDR3: TGTGCCAGCAGTTCACTCCAGGTCGGTGGCGAGCAGTACTTC.

The rearrangement uses TRBV20-1 and TRBJ1-3; D gene uncertain. The germline CDR1 and CDR2 sequences are DFQATT and SNEGSKA (reference sequence). The CDR3 has 12 residues. V was clipped by 4 bases and J by 4 bases, with 8 bases between them. CDR3 in amino acids: CSATPTGNTIYF. Here the CDR3 DNA reads TGCAGTGCTACCCCCACGGGAAACACCATATATTTT.

This chain links TRBV21-1 with TRBJ1-5. TRBV21-1 is a known pseudogene. This CDR3 has 13 residues. DNA for the CDR3: TGTGCCAGCAGCGACGTATGCTATCGGGCCCAGCATTTT. Translation gives CASSDVCYRAQHF.